These 19 T cell receptor beta chains were sequenced from one sample in a study of beta chain features in type 1 diabetes. Reverse transcribing all isolated RNA meant expressed TCRB transcripts were sequenced. Measured with immunoSEQ multiplex PCR; TCRdb has only the in-frame clones, and not every one. The table has approximately 170,000 clones, about 9.8% seen once. Specimen: central memory CD4+ T cells from blood. The receptors derive from a woman between 18 and 29 years old in good health.

This clone has just a few counts. The V and J genes are TRBV2 and TRBJ2-7; tentative D call: TRBD1 (6 bases). V lost 7 bases, J lost 4 bases, and 17 bases lay in between. CDR1 SNHLY and CDR2 FYNNEI come from the germline V gene. The CDR3 contains 14 residues. This CDR3 is CASTQGTMGYEQYF. As DNA, the CDR3 is TGTGCCAGCACCCAGGGGACCATGGGGTACGAGCAGTACTTC.

There are a few counts of this clone. V gene TRBV27 combines with J gene TRBJ2-3; 12 bases fit TRBD2. Per the germline V gene, CDR1 is MNHEY and CDR2 is SMNVEV (reference sequence). The V and J ends lost 6 bases and 5 bases, in that order; junction bases with no gene match: 3. The CDR3 is 14 amino acids. The CDR3 DNA reads as TGTGCCAGCAGCTCGACTAGCGGGAGAGATACGCAGTATTTT. Translating gives CASSSTSGRDTQYF.

This clone was counted between two and nine times. This chain joins TRBV19 and TRBJ1-1, with 8 bases matching TRBD1. Looked up from germline, CDR1 is LNHDA and CDR2 is SQIVND (reference sequence). This CDR3 has 18 residues. V was clipped by 9 bases and J by 3 bases; unmatched bases: 21. The CDR3 DNA is TGTGCCAGCAGTCCCCCAGACAGGGGTTTCGGGTATGACACTGAAGCTTTCTTT. Protein product: CASSPPDRGFGYDTEAFF. Complete variable domain (other parts from reference TRBV19 and TRBJ1-1): DGGITQSPKYLFRKEGQNVTLSCEQNLNHDAMYWYRQDPGQGLRLIYYSQIVNDFQKGDIAEGYSVSREKKESFPLTVTSAQKNPTAFYLCASSPPDRGFGYDTEAFFGQGTRLTVV.

V gene TRBV7-6 combines with J gene TRBJ1-2; the match to TRBD1 covers 7 bases. The germline CDR1 and CDR2 sequences are SGHVS and FNYEAQ. The CDR3 loop spans 14 amino acids. The ends lost 3 bases at V and 6 bases at J; junction bases unmatched: 7. CDR3 amino acids: CASSFLGGTDGYTF. Here the CDR3 DNA reads TGTGCCAGCAGCTTCCTTGGGGGGACAGATGGCTACACCTTC.

V is TRBV9 and J is TRBJ2-3; D possibly corresponds to TRBD2 (5 bases). This CDR3 spans 16 amino acids. V was trimmed by 0 bases and J by 0 bases, leaving 11 bases between them. Germline V gene data show CDR1 as SGDLS and CDR2 as YYNGEE. The CDR3 DNA follows: TGTGCCAGCAGCGTAGCGGAAGGGAGAAGCACAGATACGCAGTATTTT. Residues: CASSVAEGRSTDTQYF.

This chain connects TRBV7-8 to TRBJ2-5; 8 nucleotides line up with TRBD2. The length of the CDR3 is 15 residues. V trimming: 3 bases; J trimming: 2 bases; junction bases outside the gene matches: 5. From germline, CDR1 is SGHVS and CDR2 FQNEAQ. The chain's CDR3 is CASSFSGSGQETQYF. The CDR3 DNA sequence: TGTGCCAGCAGCTTCAGCGGGAGCGGTCAAGAGACCCAGTACTTC.

The J gene is TRBJ1-6, the V gene TRBV2; tentative D call: TRBD1 (6 bases). V was trimmed by 1 base and J by 4 bases, leaving 8 bases between them. The CDR3 extends over 15 amino acids. CDR1 and CDR2 from the germline V gene are SNHLY and FYNNEI. The CDR3 loop is CASSEEQGYNSPLHF. CDR3 nucleotides: TGTGCCAGCAGTGAAGAACAGGGTTATAATTCACCCCTCCACTTT.

This clone was observed a few times. J is TRBJ2-5 and V is TRBV29-1; 13 bases fit TRBD2. Germline lookup yields CDR1 SQVTM and CDR2 ANQGSEA. J lost 4 bases, V lost 6 bases, and 11 bases had no gene match. The CDR3 loop spans 16 amino acids. The CDR3 DNA reads as TGCAGCGTCCTGGGGGGACTAGCGGGAAGGGGAGAGACCCAGTACTTC. Amino acid sequence: CSVLGGLAGRGETQYF.

The chain combines TRBV18 with TRBJ1-1; D remains unclear. Germline V gives CDR1 KGHSH, CDR2 LQKENI. The CDR3 runs to 14 residues. V was shortened by 1 base and J by 1 base, with 7 bases between the two germline ends. The CDR3 loop is CASSPLAENTEAFF. CDR3 bases: TGTGCCAGCTCACCACTCGCAGAGAACACTGAAGCTTTCTTT.

This clone was seen more than once but under ten times. The CDR3 bases are TGTGCCAGCCGGGACAGGAGCTCCTACGAGCAGTACTTC. This encodes CASRDRSSYEQYF. The chain couples TRBV25-1 to TRBJ2-7; 8 nucleotides align to TRBD1. V was pared by 8 bases and J by 0 bases, with 3 bases of the junction left unmatched. Germline V gene lookup returns CDR1 MGHDK and CDR2 SYGVNS. CDR3 length equals 13 residues.

This clone showed up just a few times. V usage is TRBV2 and J usage is TRBJ2-6, with a tentative D call TRBD1 (5 bases). The CDR3 spans 16 residues. Trimming stripped 1 base from V and 0 bases from J, with 7 bases between. Germline assignment: CDR1 SNHLY and CDR2 FYNNEI. The CDR3 sequence is CASSEGRASGANVLTF. CDR3 DNA sequence: TGTGCCAGCAGTGAAGGCAGGGCCTCTGGGGCCAACGTCCTGACTTTC.

The rearrangement links TRBV6-5 to TRBJ1-6; TRBD1 matches 8 bases. This CDR3 contains 13 residues. The V and J ends lost 8 bases and 13 bases, in that order; junction bases with no gene match: 10. Germline loops: CDR1 MNHEY, CDR2 SVGAGI. CDR3 in amino acids: CASGQGGNWPLHF. CDR3 nucleotides: TGTGCCAGCGGACAGGGCGGTAACTGGCCCCTCCACTTT.

The rearrangement joins TRBV7-9 to TRBJ2-1; 7 positions match TRBD2. The CDR3 length is 11 residues. Germline-derived CDR1 and CDR2 are SEHNR and FQNEAQ (reference sequence). CDR3 nucleotides: TGTACGGTCCGGGAGCGGGGTGAGCAGTTCTTC. Its protein product is CTVRERGEQFF.

In this sample, this clone turned up a few times. The chain employs TRBV7-9 and TRBJ2-5; weak D call: TRBD1 (6 bases). The CDR3 has 15 amino acids. CDR1 is SEHNR and CDR2 is FQNEAQ in the germline V gene (reference sequence). Deletions cut 3 bases from V and 4 bases from J, with 15 bases between. The CDR3 DNA sequence: TGTGCCAGCAGCTTGAATACAGGGTTGGGAGAGACCCAGTACTTC. Its protein product is CASSLNTGLGETQYF. Complete variable domain (other parts from reference TRBV7-9 and TRBJ2-5): DTGVSQNPRHKITKRGQNVTFRCDPISEHNRLYWYRQTLGQGPEFLTYFQNEAQLEKSRLLSDRFSAERPKGSFSTLEIQRTEQGDSAMYLCASSLNTGLGETQYFGPGTRLLVL.

The J gene is TRBJ2-7, the V gene TRBV6-5; weak D call: TRBD1 (6 bases). CDR1 MNHEY and CDR2 SVGAGI come from the germline V gene. Trimming left V 5 bases short and J 4 bases short, with 18 bases between. This CDR3 spans 15 amino acids. The CDR3 DNA sequence: TGTGCCAGCAGTGGGACCGGGACACCCACTTACGAGCAGTACTTC. Protein product: CASSGTGTPTYEQYF.

In this sample, this clone turned up many times. The same CDR3 can be traced to other DNA sequences in this sample. The chain is built from TRBV18 and TRBJ2-6, with a possible D match to TRBD2 (5 bases). Germline CDR1 reads KGHSH; CDR2 reads LQKENI. The CDR3 spans 15 residues. V lost 0 bases and J lost 4, with 7 bases in between. CDR3 sequence: CASSPPGRGANVLTF. As DNA, the CDR3 is TGTGCCAGCTCACCACCAGGGAGAGGGGCCAACGTCCTGACTTTC.

Concerning this clone itself: This same CDR3 is encoded by further DNA sequences in the sample. This sequence joins TRBV2 and TRBJ1-2; D gene unclear. V lost 1 base and J 2 bases, leaving 5 bases between the germline ends. CDR1 and CDR2 (germline): SNHLY, FYNNEI. The CDR3 has 13 amino acids. CDR3 bases: TGTGCCAGCAGTGAAGGCCAGAACTATGGCTACACCTTC. It encodes CASSEGQNYGYTF. The whole variable domain, remainder taken from reference TRBV2 and TRBJ1-2, is EPEVTQTPSHQVTQMGQEVILRCVPISNHLYFYWYRQILGQKVEFLVSFYNNEISEKSEIFDDQFSVERPDGSNFTLKIRSTKLEDSAMYFCASSEGQNYGYTFGSGTRLTVV.

In its sample, this clone was seen a few times. The chain uses TRBV10-3 and TRBJ2-7; D remains ambiguous. The length of the CDR3 is 12 residues. Germline CDR1 and CDR2: ENHRY and SYGVKD. Trimming left V 2 bases short and J 6 bases short, with 8 bases between. The CDR3 region has the DNA TGTGCCATCAGTGAGGGTGTAGCCGAGCAGTACTTC. Amino acid sequence: CAISEGVAEQYF.

The CDR3: CASSQGTRGLGNTEAFF. Here the CDR3 DNA reads TGCGCCAGCAGCCAAGGGACAAGGGGGCTGGGGAACACTGAAGCTTTCTTT. This chain joins TRBV4-1 and TRBJ1-1, with 7 bases lining up with TRBD1. The V and J ends lost 1 base and 1 base, in that order; junction bases with no gene match: 9. Per germline, CDR1 MGHRA and CDR2 YSYEKL. CDR3 length: 17 residues.